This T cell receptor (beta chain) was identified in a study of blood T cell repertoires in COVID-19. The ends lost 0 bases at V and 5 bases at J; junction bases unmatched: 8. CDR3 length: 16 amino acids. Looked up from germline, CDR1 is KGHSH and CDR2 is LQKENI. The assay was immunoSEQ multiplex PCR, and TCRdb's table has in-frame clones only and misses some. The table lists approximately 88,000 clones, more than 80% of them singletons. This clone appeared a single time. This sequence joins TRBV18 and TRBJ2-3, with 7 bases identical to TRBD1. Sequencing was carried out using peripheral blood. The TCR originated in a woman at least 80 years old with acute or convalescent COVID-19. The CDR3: CASSPPGRTGQDTQYF. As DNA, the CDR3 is TGTGCCAGCTCACCACCTGGTCGGACAGGTCAAGATACGCAGTATTTT.